The clone carrying this TCR beta chain has a handful of counts. Its matching antigen is unknown. CDR1 is LNHNV and CDR2 is YYDKDF in the germline V gene (reference sequence). The V end lost 1 base, the J end lost 4 bases, and 8 bases lay between the germline ends. There are 14 residues in the CDR3. The data belong to a study of human T cells and chemical hapten exposure. Time point noted: pre-sensitization, week 0. Sample treatment: therapeutic diphenylcyclopropenone sensitization with weekly scalp DPC. Each donor was an alopecia patient between 18 and 70 years of age who qualified for DPC. In TCRdb, the RACE reads were re-called with MiXCR into one record per CDR3 protein. The data show some 300,000 distinct CDR3 sequences, over 5% seen once. Study findings and constraints: Counts of TCRs expanded at PT1 correlated positively with patch test score. No change in TCRs above 1 in 1000 frequency was produced by DPC sensitization.

This sequence joins TRBV15 and TRBJ1-5, with a tentative D call TRBD1 (6 bases). The specimen was whole blood, collected in connection with sensitization to the hapten diphenylcyclopropenone (DPC). The receptor comes from a woman aged 18-30 years with alopecia areata. Some clones in this sample may be carry-over from other donors' samples. This chain's CDR3 is CATSRVGANQPQHF. In DNA form, the CDR3 reads TGTGCCACCAGCAGAGTGGGGGCGAATCAGCCCCAGCATTTT.